Here is one T cell receptor (beta chain) with its context. The data belong to a study of OX40 agonist ivuxolimab in advanced cancers. CDR3 length equals 13 residues. The germline CDR1 and CDR2 sequences are MDHEN and SYDVKM. TCRdb keeps only in-frame clones here, not all; method: immunoSEQ multiplex PCR. In the table there are tens of thousands of clones, roughly 80% of which are singletons. The receptor comes from an adult with an advanced solid tumor such as melanoma, head and neck, liver or kidney cancer. The gene calls are TRBV28 and TRBJ2-2, with TRBD2 matching over 8 bases. The sample in question was CD4+ or CD8+ T cells sorted from blood, obtained in a trial of the OX40 agonist ivuxolimab. Here the CDR3 reads CVARGGNTGELFF. The CDR3 DNA follows: TGTGTCGCTCGGGGGGGCAACACCGGGGAGCTGTTTTTT.